This record concerns one TCR beta chain sequence. It has no known antigen specificity. The input lacks base qualities; no much larger clone sits a single base away. The High Capacity cDNA Reverse Transcription Kit was used to reverse transcribe all of the isolated RNA, meaning that expressed TCRB transcripts were what got sequenced. Deep immunoSEQ sequencing was performed on naive, central memory and regulatory T cell samples, with an average of roughly 3.5 million total reads per sample. Sorted cells were lysed in RLT buffer, and RNA was extracted using DNase-treated RNeasy Micro or Mini kits according to cell number. To prevent cross-contamination, each cell subset was processed individually, whereas patient and healthy donor samples were processed jointly. The immunoSEQ multiplex PCR was used to amplify TCRB sequences from cDNA, yielding 87-bp fragments that span the CDR3 region. The amplicons were sequenced using the Illumina HiSeq platform. In the authors' own workflow: PCR bias was corrected computationally using synthetic template baselines, and reads within Hamming distance 2 were collapsed, with unmergeable singletons discarded. Reads were aligned against IMGT so that V, D and J genes, CDR3 length and insertions or deletions at six rearrangement sites could be assigned. Within each subset, clonotype counts were normalized to the number of sorted cells before true diversity and Gini coefficients were calculated with the tcR R package. Repertoire sharing was quantified using the overlap coefficient calculated on TCRB nucleotide sequences. Out-of-frame TCRB sequences from naive cells were analyzed as a proxy for the pre-selection repertoire. TCRdb's version of the immuneACCESS table is confined to in-frame rearrangements and falls short of the full clone set. An unresolved V gene accounts for under half of the shortfall where checked; the remainder is of unknown origin. V, J and clone size reflect that table, while D and trimming were determined from the DNA. In this sample the table shows a few hundred thousand clones, under 13% of which occur a single time. The ten largest clonotypes hold 0.017% of the sample.

According to the germline V gene, CDR1 reads LGHNA and CDR2 reads YNFKEQ. The CDR3 contains 14 residues, cysteine and phenylalanine counted. Only the CDR3 region is kept as DNA, spanning 42 bases read in frame from base 1. V sheds 1 base and J sheds 4 bases, leaving 10 bases between their ends. From each donor, a single peripheral blood sample of 90 to 150 mL on average was drawn into heparinised tubes. Naive, central memory, regulatory and stem cell-like memory CD4+ T cells were sorted on a BD FACSAria II using a panel including CD45RO, CCR7, CD25, CD127, CD95 and CD27. All sorted populations exceeded 95% purity. PBMCs were separated immediately by Lymphoprep density gradient centrifugation and were stained directly, without being cultured. Samples were stained and sorted in pairs, with one healthy donor and one patient per experiment, so that batch effects were minimized. The sample comes from a study of beta chain features in type 1 diabetes (dated by TCRdb to the late 2010s). About the study as a whole: No differences in mean age, gender distribution, total cell number or subset yield were found between patients and healthy donors. Regulatory and stem cell-like memory subsets were isolated from only 8 patients and about eight healthy donors, whereas naive and central memory subsets came from all 30 or so donors. In the study, recently diagnosed type 1 diabetes patients and matched healthy donors were compared on the TCRB repertoires of their sorted circulating CD4+ T cell subsets. A total of just under 110,000,000 sorted cells were examined across all samples, and RNA yield correlated strongly with the number of cells per subset. General conclusions and limits of the study: Shorter templates might have been favored by PCR, but patient and control samples were amplified and corrected together, so both groups would have been affected equally by any skew. At VDJ recombination sites, type 1 diabetes patients had fewer insertions and more deleted nucleotides, which implies abnormalities in thymic rearrangement. Because cDNA was sequenced instead of genomic DNA, highly expressing activated cells could be over-represented, though the groups showed no difference in activation or CD3 levels. Naive, central memory and regulatory TCRB repertoires appeared to be more similar among patients than among healthy donors. Type 1 diabetes patients showed a moderate but significant shortening of TCRB CDR3 length in all four CD4+ subsets. Because the HLA sub-analyses included only small numbers of individuals, any influence of HLA type on TCRB rearrangement was left unresolved.

The chain was built from TRBV4-2 and TRBJ1-2; the D region possibly corresponds to TRBD1 (5 bases align). The TCR comes from a man aged 25-45 years with type 1 diabetes. Sample: naive CD4+ T cells from blood. The sample's cell subset or site, from its label and the paper: true naive CD4+ T cells. Read as DNA, the sequence is TGTGCCAGCAGCCAAGCTGGCCAGGGCTATGGCTACACCTTC. Its translation reads: CASSQAGQGYGYTF.